A single sample is the source of the 32 T cell receptor beta chains below, sequenced in a study of Ad26.COV2.S vaccination and SARS-CoV-2 variants. Treatment in this sample: 19 received Ad26.COV2.S at low or high dose, single or two shots; about 5 received placebo; per-sample allocation not given. Collection of samples fell on day 63 after the first vaccine or placebo injection. Measured with immunoSEQ multiplex PCR; TCRdb has only the in-frame clones, and not every one. The repertoire consists of about 400,000 clones, with over 75% occurring once and the leading ten covering 1.9%. The input for sequencing was peripheral blood, taken in a trial of Ad26.COV2.S vaccine versus placebo. The receptors shown here come from a person aged 18 to 65 who received the Ad26.COV2.S COVID-19 vaccine or a placebo.

The chain joins TRBV28 to TRBJ1-2, with 9 bases that match TRBD1. Germline CDR1 is MDHEN and CDR2 is SYDVKM. CDR3 length: 16 amino acids. The trim removed 6 bases at V and 0 bases at J, leaving 8 bases unmatched. The CDR3 protein is CASRPGTGTANYGYTF. The CDR3 bases are TGTGCCAGCAGACCCGGGACAGGGACGGCTAACTATGGCTACACCTTC.

The rearrangement links TRBV28 to TRBJ1-1, with 7 nucleotides matching TRBD1. V lost 5 bases and J lost 12; bases outside the gene matches: 9. The germline V gene encodes CDR1 MDHEN and CDR2 SYDVKM. The CDR3 consists of 12 residues. DNA of the CDR3: TGTGCCAGCAGTCAGGAGGGACAGAAACCTTTCTTT. Amino acids: CASSQEGQKPFF.

This chain connects TRBV10-3 to TRBJ1-1; D perhaps matches TRBD1 (6 bases). Trimming took off 6 bases at V and 0 bases at J, with 8 bases between the two ends. Per the germline V gene, CDR1 is ENHRY and CDR2 is SYGVKD. This CDR3 contains 13 residues. CDR3 in amino acids: CAIRQGMNTEAFF. The CDR3 DNA sequence: TGTGCCATCAGACAGGGTATGAACACTGAAGCTTTCTTT.

The chain recombines TRBV28 with TRBJ1-4; TRBD1 is a possible D gene (5 bases). The V end lost 5 bases, the J end lost 3 bases, and 13 bases lay between the germline ends. The CDR3 is 15 residues long. Per the germline V gene, CDR1 is MDHEN and CDR2 is SYDVKM. CDR3 nucleotide sequence: TGTGCCAGCAGTACAGGAGCACTGGCTAATGAAAAACTGTTTTTT. This sequence encodes CASSTGALANEKLFF.

The chain couples TRBV5-4 to TRBJ2-7; perhaps TRBD2 as D (6 bases). The CDR3 totals 16 residues. CDR1 SGHNT and CDR2 YYREEE come from the germline V gene (reference sequence). V lost 1 base and J 0 bases, leaving 14 bases between the germline ends. CDR3 region: CASSLTGAGSSYEQYF. The DNA for the CDR3 is TGTGCCAGCAGCTTGACTGGTGCGGGGAGCTCCTACGAGCAGTACTTC.

This chain connects TRBV27 to TRBJ2-2; 9 bases agree with TRBD2. Per the germline V gene, CDR1 is MNHEY and CDR2 is SMNVEV (reference sequence). The ends lost 6 bases at V and 7 bases at J; junction bases unmatched: 12. The CDR3 has 16 amino acids. CDR3 coding DNA: TGTGCCAGCAGCCCGAGACTAGCGGAGGTCGGCGGGGAGCTGTTTTTT. Its translation: CASSPRLAEVGGELFF.

The J gene is TRBJ2-7, the V gene TRBV27; 7 nucleotides line up with TRBD1. Germline CDR1 is MNHEY and CDR2 is SMNVEV (reference sequence). This CDR3 is built from 14 residues. V lost 5 bases to trimming and J lost 1 base; unmatched junction nucleotides: 5. CDR3 sequence reads: CASSPRQGSYEQYF. The CDR3 bases are TGTGCCAGCAGTCCAAGACAGGGATCCTACGAGCAGTACTTC.

The chain employs TRBV20-1 and TRBJ2-3; D call uncertain. The CDR3 covers 11 residues. Germline V gene lookup returns CDR1 DFQATT and CDR2 SNEGSKA (reference sequence). The ends were cut back, 5 bases at V and 5 bases at J, with 8 bases in the middle. In DNA form, the CDR3 reads TGCAGTGCTGCCGACGTAGATACGCAGTATTTT. Protein: CSAADVDTQYF.

The V and J genes are TRBV5-6 and TRBJ2-7; tentative D call: TRBD2 (7 bases). V lost 1 base to trimming and J lost 7 bases, with 15 bases between them. Germline V gene sequence: CDR1 SGHDT, CDR2 YYEEEE. The CDR3 runs 14 residues. The CDR3 here is CASSLTGLRGEQYF. The CDR3 DNA reads as TGTGCCAGCAGCTTGACAGGGCTGCGGGGGGAGCAGTACTTC.

This clone was seen only once. The chain links TRBV10-1 to TRBJ2-4; TRBD2 aligns across 7 bases. The length of the CDR3 is 14 residues. Per the germline V gene, CDR1 is WNHNN and CDR2 is SYGVQD (reference sequence). V lost 8 bases to trimming and J lost 5 bases; unmatched junction nucleotides: 9. CDR3 in DNA: TGCGCCAGCTTGAGCCGGGAGGCCCAAAACATTCAGTACTTC. It encodes CASLSREAQNIQYF.

This chain uses TRBV30 with TRBJ2-6, with 8 bases aligning to TRBD1. Germline-derived CDR1 and CDR2 are GTSNPN and SVGIG (reference sequence). Unmatched junction bases numbered 9, after V lost 2 bases and J lost 0 bases. The CDR3 is 18 amino acids. The CDR3 bases are TGTGCCTGGAGTCCCCCAGGGGGCTTACTCTCTGGGGCCAACGTCCTGACTTTC. This codes for CAWSPPGGLLSGANVLTF.

The gene calls are TRBV30 and TRBJ2-3, with a possible D match to TRBD1 (5 bases). This CDR3 contains 14 residues. Per germline, CDR1 GTSNPN and CDR2 SVGIG (reference sequence). With 7 bases removed from V and 12 bases from J, the gap between germline ends came to 26 bases. CDR3: CAYAYRRTLLLQYF. The CDR3 region has the DNA TGTGCCTACGCGTACCGAAGGACACTCCTACTCCAGTATTTT. The complete variable domain, with remaining parts taken from reference TRBV30 and TRBJ2-3, reads SQTIHQWPATLVQPVGSPLSLECTVEGTSNPNLYWYRQAAGRGLQLLFYSVGIGQISSEVPQNLSASRPQDRQFILSSKKLLLSDSGFYLCAYAYRRTLLLQYFGPGTRLTVL.

This clone was counted a single time. The chain carries TRBV6-5 and TRBJ1-2; D not resolved. From germline, CDR1 is MNHEY and CDR2 SVGAGI. The CDR3 is 12 residues long. The V end lost 6 bases, the J end lost 2 bases, and 7 bases lay between the germline ends. CDR3 amino acids: CASRKGNYGYTF. DNA for the CDR3: TGTGCCAGCAGGAAGGGAAACTATGGCTACACCTTC.

The CDR3 region is CASSQDKGTAWGRDQHF. The CDR3 DNA reads as TGCGCCAGCAGCCAAGACAAAGGGACAGCCTGGGGTAGGGACCAGCATTTT. The V gene is TRBV4-1, the J gene TRBJ1-5; TRBD1 aligns across 7 bases. V dropped 0 bases and J dropped 12; count of bases not matched to a gene: 17. The CDR3 is 17 residues long. Germline CDR1 and CDR2: MGHRA and YSYEKL.

This rearrangement joins TRBV3-1 (or the pseudogene TRBV3-2) to TRBJ2-2; D gene unclear. V lost 2 bases and J lost 4, with 11 bases in between. The CDR3 has 15 residues. Per germline, CDR1 LGHDT and CDR2 YNNKEL (reference sequence). CDR3 protein: CASSQPRLITGELFF. The DNA for the CDR3 is TGTGCCAGCAGCCAACCACGACTTATCACCGGGGAGCTGTTTTTT.

The chain joins TRBV9 to TRBJ2-1, with unresolved D. Germline CDR1 and CDR2: SGDLS and YYNGEE. CDR3 size: 14 residues. V was pared by 0 bases and J by 12 bases, with 16 bases between. CDR3 sequence: CASSVDVGQERQFF. The CDR3 nucleotides are TGTGCCAGCAGCGTAGATGTCGGGCAAGAAAGGCAGTTCTTC.

This sequence joins TRBV20-1 and TRBJ2-1, with a weak D call TRBD2 (5 bases). CDR3 length: 13 amino acids. Per germline, CDR1 DFQATT and CDR2 SNEGSKA (reference sequence). Trimming cost V 3 bases and J 6 bases, with 12 bases left between them. CDR3 in DNA: TGCAGTGCTAGTACCCAGCGGACCAATGAGCAGTTCTTC. Residues: CSASTQRTNEQFF.

This clone was observed once. For the CDR3, the DNA is TGTGCCAGCAGTATCCACAGGAACTTGAACACTGAAGCTTTCTTT. Translating gives CASSIHRNLNTEAFF. This chain connects TRBV28 to TRBJ1-1, with D perhaps matching TRBD1 (5 bases). The CDR3 spans 15 residues. CDR1 and CDR2 from the germline V gene are MDHEN and SYDVKM. The V and J ends lost 5 bases and 0 bases respectively, with 13 bases between them.

This clone appeared a few times. The CDR3 DNA is TGTGCCAGCAGCTTTCAGGGGGCGAGCAATCAGCCCCAGCATTTT. This gives the protein CASSFQGASNQPQHF. This chain uses TRBV7-9 with TRBJ1-5, with 8 bases aligning to TRBD1. The V segment lost 3 bases and the J segment 1 base; nucleotides outside the gene matches: 2. The CDR3 is 15 residues long. The germline CDR1 and CDR2 sequences are SEHNR and FQNEAQ (reference sequence).

The J gene is TRBJ2-1, the V gene TRBV21-1; the table's TRBD2 call for D was not verified on the DNA. TRBV21-1 is classified as a pseudogene. The CDR3 extends over 17 amino acids. This CDR3 is CASIPGRSSQSYNEQFF. In DNA, the CDR3 is TGTGCCAGCATCCCAGGTCGGTCTAGCCAATCATACAATGAGCAGTTCTTC.

The V call is TRBV4-3, the J call TRBJ1-4; D is ambiguous. V lost 0 bases and J 7 bases, leaving 9 bases between the germline ends. Germline CDR1 and CDR2: LGHNA and YSLEER. CDR3 length: 14 amino acids. The CDR3 DNA reads as TGCGCCAGCAGCCAAGATGAGGGAGTTGAAAAACTGTTTTTT. The encoded protein is CASSQDEGVEKLFF.

The chain uses TRBV15 and TRBJ2-1; 9 nucleotides line up with TRBD2. Trimming removed 5 bases from V and 2 bases from J; junction bases left unmatched: 4. The length of the CDR3 is 15 residues. Germline V gene data show CDR1 as LNHNV and CDR2 as YYDKDF (reference sequence). CDR3 DNA sequence: TGTGCCACCAGCTGGACTAGCGACACCTACAATGAGCAGTTCTTC. Translated: CATSWTSDTYNEQFF.

Only a few counts were recorded for this clone. This chain links TRBV11-2 with TRBJ2-7; the match to TRBD2 covers 13 bases. The germline gives CDR1 SGHAT, CDR2 FQNNGV. V dropped 7 bases and J dropped 2; count of bases not matched to a gene: 2. The CDR3 length is 14 residues. This CDR3 is CASNGLAGAYEQYF. CDR3 nucleotides: TGTGCCAGCAATGGACTAGCGGGAGCCTACGAGCAGTACTTC.

The chain combines TRBV28 with TRBJ1-2, with a possible D match to TRBD1 (6 bases). In germline, CDR1 is MDHEN, CDR2 SYDVKM. Trimming left V 3 bases short and J 8 bases short, with 13 bases between. CDR3 length: 13 residues. In DNA form, the CDR3 reads TGTGCCAGCAGTTTTATGTCGGGGGGCGGCTACACCTTC. It encodes CASSFMSGGGYTF.

This rearrangement joins TRBV5-8 to TRBJ1-2; possibly TRBD1 for D (5 bases). Per the germline V gene, CDR1 is SGHTS and CDR2 is YDEGEE. Deletions cut 2 bases from V and 7 bases from J, with 9 bases between. This CDR3 contains 12 residues. The CDR3 DNA sequence: TGTGCCAGCAGCTTTGAAGGGGTTGGCTACACCTTC. This gives the protein CASSFEGVGYTF.

The rearrangement joins TRBV28 to TRBJ1-1; 8 bases agree with TRBD1. Germline-derived CDR1 and CDR2 are MDHEN and SYDVKM. Losses at the gene ends were 4 bases for V and 3 bases for J; bases not matched to a gene: 7. This CDR3 region has 15 residues. The CDR3 loop is CASSSGGSTDTEAFF. The CDR3, as DNA: TGTGCCAGCAGTTCAGGGGGCAGTACGGACACTGAAGCTTTCTTT.

This clone was seen once. The genes are TRBV19 and TRBJ2-7; TRBD1 matches at 7 bases. Germline V gene data show CDR1 as LNHDA and CDR2 as SQIVND (reference sequence). Germline trimming cut 3 bases from V and 9 bases from J; bases unmatched to any gene: 5. The CDR3 is 12 amino acids. CDR3: CASSIEGAGQYF. The DNA of the CDR3 is TGTGCCAGTAGTATCGAGGGGGCGGGGCAGTACTTC.

CDR3 sequence reads: CASRRERDSYNEQFF. The DNA for the CDR3 is TGTGCCAGCAGGAGGGAGCGGGACTCCTACAATGAGCAGTTCTTC. The chain links TRBV2 to TRBJ2-1; 7 bases fit TRBD2. This CDR3 has 15 residues. Trimming at V came to 6 bases and at J to 0 bases, leaving 5 bases not matched to a gene. The V gene's germline CDR1 is SNHLY and CDR2 FYNNEI.

This clone turned up a few times. This chain uses TRBV19 with TRBJ2-7, with D possibly matching TRBD1 (5 bases). From germline, CDR1 is LNHDA and CDR2 SQIVND (reference sequence). The CDR3 contains 16 residues. V lost 6 bases, J lost 3 bases, and 21 bases lay in between. Here the CDR3 DNA reads TGTGCCAGTAGAAGTTCGCCGGTCAGTCAGGGCTACGAGCAGTACTTC. Amino acid sequence: CASRSSPVSQGYEQYF.

V and J are TRBV10-2 and TRBJ2-1; maybe TRBD2 (8 bases). Germline CDR1 and CDR2: WSHSY and SAAADI. The CDR3 runs to 19 residues. The germline V and J ends were trimmed by 8 bases and 4 bases, with 30 bases remaining between them. Here the CDR3 reads CASLKTGQERLATYNEQFF. The DNA for the CDR3 is TGCGCCAGCCTCAAAACAGGACAGGAGAGACTAGCGACGTACAATGAGCAGTTCTTC.

The rearrangement links TRBV28 to TRBJ1-4; weak D call: TRBD1 (6 bases). The CDR3 covers 13 residues. V dropped 8 bases and J dropped 5 bases, with 12 bases sitting between them. Per the germline V gene, CDR1 is MDHEN and CDR2 is SYDVKM. CDR3 protein: CASQFRGNEKLFF. In nucleotides, the CDR3 is TGTGCCAGCCAGTTCAGGGGAAATGAAAAACTGTTTTTT.

This chain links TRBV29-1 with TRBJ2-1; the D gene is possibly TRBD1 (5 bases). The CDR3 has 14 amino acids. The germline V gene encodes CDR1 SQVTM and CDR2 ANQGSEA. Trimming left V 6 bases short and J 2 bases short, with 14 bases between. CDR3 protein: CSVWGPQTYNEQFF. The CDR3 coding sequence is TGCAGCGTATGGGGCCCCCAAACCTACAATGAGCAGTTCTTC.